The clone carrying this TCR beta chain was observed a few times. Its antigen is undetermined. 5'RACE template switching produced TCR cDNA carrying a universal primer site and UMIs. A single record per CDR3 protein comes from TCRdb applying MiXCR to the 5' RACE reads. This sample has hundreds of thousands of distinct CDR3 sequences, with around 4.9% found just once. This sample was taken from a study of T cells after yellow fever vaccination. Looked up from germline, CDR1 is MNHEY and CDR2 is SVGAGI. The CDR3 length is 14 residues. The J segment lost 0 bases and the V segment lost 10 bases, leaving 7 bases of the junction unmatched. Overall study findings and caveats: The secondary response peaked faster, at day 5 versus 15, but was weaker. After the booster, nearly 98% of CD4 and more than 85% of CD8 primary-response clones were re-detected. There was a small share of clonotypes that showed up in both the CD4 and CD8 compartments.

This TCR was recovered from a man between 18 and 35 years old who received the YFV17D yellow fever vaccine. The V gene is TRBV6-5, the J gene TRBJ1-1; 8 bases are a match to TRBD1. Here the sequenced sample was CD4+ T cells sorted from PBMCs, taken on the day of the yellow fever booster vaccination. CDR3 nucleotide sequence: TGTGCCACCGGACAGGGAAGTATGAACACTGAAGCTTTCTTT. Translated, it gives CATGQGSMNTEAFF.